Listed below are T cell receptor beta chains from one sample, sequenced in a study of Ad26.COV2.S vaccination and SARS-CoV-2 variants. This table comes from immunoSEQ multiplex PCR, and its TCRdb copy is limited to in-frame clones, with some not included. Among about 350,000 clones, approximately 84% were seen once, and the ten largest hold 3% to 4%. Sequenced here: peripheral blood, sampled in a trial of Ad26.COV2.S vaccine versus placebo. The receptors were gathered from a person between 18 and 65 years old who received the Ad26.COV2.S COVID-19 vaccine or a placebo. Both conserved end residues are part of each CDR3. D genes are given only for firm matches. Size is omitted from some rows. Given values are once, few, many or a class for expanded clones.

DNA	CDR3	size	J	V	D
TGTGCCAGCAGCAAACAGTTGAACACTGAAGCTTTCTTT	CASSKQLNTEAFF	NA	TRBJ1-1	TRBV5-8	NA
TGTGCCAGCAGGGGGGACCTAGATACGCAGTATTTT	CASRGDLDTQYF	NA	TRBJ2-3	TRBV2	NA
TGTGCCAGCAGCTTGCTAGCGGGGAACTACAATGAGCAGTTCTTC	CASSLLAGNYNEQFF	NA	TRBJ2-1	TRBV7-7	TRBD2
TGTGCCAGCAGCCAATTCGGACAGGCGGCTGACGAGCAGTACTTC	CASSQFGQAADEQYF	NA	TRBJ2-7	TRBV7-9	TRBD1
TGTGCCAGCAGCTCCCCCCGGGACACCGGGGGCAATGAGCAGTTCTTC	CASSSPRDTGGNEQFF	NA	TRBJ2-1	TRBV7-6	NA
TGTGCCAGCAGTTACCGGGCCTTATCAGATACGCAGTATTTT	CASSYRALSDTQYF	once	TRBJ2-3	TRBV6-5	NA
TGTGCCAGCAGCCATAGCGGGGGGGCCGCGGAGACCCAGTACTTC	CASSHSGGAAETQYF	NA	TRBJ2-5	TRBV7-2	TRBD2
TGTGCCAGCAGCCTGGGACAGAGCAATCAGCCCCAGCATTTT	CASSLGQSNQPQHF	NA	TRBJ1-5	TRBV5-4	TRBD1
TGTGCCAGCCAAACAGGGGGTACGCAGTATTTT	CASQTGGTQYF	NA	TRBJ2-3	TRBV12-3/TRBV12-4	TRBD1
TGTGCCAGCAGCCGCAACCTTACAGGGGCTGGAAACACCATATATTTT	CASSRNLTGAGNTIYF	NA	TRBJ1-3	TRBV6-4	TRBD1
TGCGCCAGCAGCGGGGACAGGGGTTCTCCAGATACGCAGTATTTT	CASSGDRGSPDTQYF	once	TRBJ2-3	TRBV5-1	TRBD1
TGTGCCAGCAGCTATAGGGCTAGCGGGAGTTACGATGAGCAGTTCTTC	CASSYRASGSYDEQFF	few	TRBJ2-1	TRBV7-8	TRBD2
TGCGCCAGCAGCCCCGGACAGGGTAGGGGAGAAAAACTGTTTTTT	CASSPGQGRGEKLFF	NA	TRBJ1-4	TRBV4-3	TRBD1
TGTGCCAGCAGCTTAGGATCCCGCGAGCAGTACTTC	CASSLGSREQYF	NA	TRBJ2-7	TRBV11-3	NA
TGCAGCGTTTTCCCGGGACGGTTGAACACTGAAGCTTTCTTT	CSVFPGRLNTEAFF	NA	TRBJ1-1	TRBV29-1	NA
TGTGCCAGCAGTTTACCGGTGACAGGGCGATACGAGCAGTACTTC	CASSLPVTGRYEQYF	NA	TRBJ2-7	TRBV28	TRBD1
TGTGCCTGGAGCGATACCGACAGGGGGCTATTCTACGAGCAGTACTTC	CAWSDTDRGLFYEQYF	NA	TRBJ2-7	TRBV30	TRBD1
TGTGCCTGGATCCCACGAGGAGCCGGGAGCAATCAGCCCCAGCATTTT	CAWIPRGAGSNQPQHF	NA	TRBJ1-5	TRBV30	NA
TGTGCCACCAGCAGTCAAAGCAGGGACAGGGGGTCAGATACGCAGTATTTT	CATSSQSRDRGSDTQYF	NA	TRBJ2-3	TRBV15	TRBD1
TGTGCCAGTAACGGGGACGTAGCAGCGAACACCGGGGAGCTGTTTTTT	CASNGDVAANTGELFF	NA	TRBJ2-2	TRBV19	NA
TGCGCCAGCAGCCAAGACGGGGGGGCCAAAAACATTCAGTACTTC	CASSQDGGAKNIQYF	NA	TRBJ2-4	TRBV4-3	TRBD2
TGTGCCAGCAGCCAGCGGGGTGCAAGCAATCAGCCCCAGCATTTT	CASSQRGASNQPQHF	NA	TRBJ1-5	TRBV3-1/TRBV3-2	NA
TGTGCCAGCAGTTTATGGGGCAGCGCGGGGGAGAACACTGAAGCTTTCTTT	CASSLWGSAGENTEAFF	NA	TRBJ1-1	TRBV27	NA
TGTGCCAGCAGTTCTATGGACTACGAGCAGTACTTC	CASSSMDYEQYF	NA	TRBJ2-7	TRBV12-3/TRBV12-4	NA
TGTGCTAGCAGCGCCCGGGTAAGAACCCAGTACTTC	CASSARVRTQYF	NA	TRBJ2-5	TRBV7-7	NA
TGTGCCAGCAGTTACCGGACAGGAAATAATTCACCCCTCCACTTT	CASSYRTGNNSPLHF	NA	TRBJ1-6	TRBV6-2/TRBV6-3	TRBD1
TGTGCCAGCAGCTTGGACAGGGGACATCAGCCCCAGCATTTT	CASSLDRGHQPQHF	NA	TRBJ1-5	TRBV5-4	TRBD1
TGTGCCAGCTCACCCACAGGGATCTCCTACAATGAGCAGTTCTTC	CASSPTGISYNEQFF	NA	TRBJ2-1	TRBV18	NA
TGTGCCAGCTCACCGATGGGAACGGTAGAGACCCAGTACTTC	CASSPMGTVETQYF	NA	TRBJ2-5	TRBV18	NA
TGTGCCAGCAGTGTACAGGGGCAGCCCCAGCATTTT	CASSVQGQPQHF	NA	TRBJ1-5	TRBV28	TRBD1
TGTGCCAGCAGCCCCGATTTCAATGGCTACACCTTC	CASSPDFNGYTF	NA	TRBJ1-2	TRBV7-8	NA
TGTGCCAGCAGCTTAGATCTTTGGCAGGGTAATGAAAAACTGTTTTTT	CASSLDLWQGNEKLFF	NA	TRBJ1-4	TRBV11-2	NA
TGTGCCAGCTCACCACAACAGGGTCGGGATAACGAGCAGTACTTC	CASSPQQGRDNEQYF	NA	TRBJ2-7	TRBV18	NA
TGTGCCAGCAGTAAAGGACAGGGGGGTCGGTCCTACGAGCAGTACTTC	CASSKGQGGRSYEQYF	NA	TRBJ2-7	TRBV21-1	NA
TGCGCCAGCAGCTTATGGCGGGACAATGAGCAGTTCTTC	CASSLWRDNEQFF	NA	TRBJ2-1	TRBV5-1	NA
TGTGCCAGCAGCTTAAGATATCTCGGGACTAGCGGGAAGTACAATGAGCAGTTCTTC	CASSLRYLGTSGKYNEQFF	NA	TRBJ2-1	TRBV7-9	TRBD2
TGTGCCAGTACCCAACGGGCGGGGTTGGACTATGGCTACACCTTC	CASTQRAGLDYGYTF	NA	TRBJ1-2	TRBV19	NA